A selection of T cell receptor beta chains follows, all from one sample in a study of blood T cell repertoires in COVID-19. Produced via immunoSEQ multiplex PCR; TCRdb's table is partial and in-frame only. Of just over 300,000 clones in the sample, 90% were seen once. The material sequenced was PBMCs or T cells enriched from blood (not recorded which). The receptors stem from a woman in her late teens or twenties with acute COVID-19. Both conserved end residues are part of each CDR3. A D gene is named only where the DNA matches it firmly. The size entry is marked missing in some rows and otherwise reads once, few, many or a size class.

size: -
D: TRBD2
V: TRBV19
J: TRBJ2-2
DNA: TGTGCCATAACATCGTTAGCGGGGACCGGGGAGCTGTTTTTT
CDR3: CAITSLAGTGELFF

size: once
D: TRBD1
V: TRBV28
J: TRBJ2-7
DNA: TGTGCCAGCAATACACTTCGGACAGGGATCTACGAGCAGTACTTC
CDR3: CASNTLRTGIYEQYF

size: -
D: -
V: TRBV11-3
J: TRBJ1-1
DNA: TGTGCCAGCAGCTTAGGGGCGCAGGGTGACACTGAAGCTTTCTTT
CDR3: CASSLGAQGDTEAFF

size: -
D: -
V: TRBV19
J: TRBJ1-5
DNA: TGTGCCAGTAGTATGGGGGGGAGGCTGCCCCAGCATTTT
CDR3: CASSMGGRLPQHF

size: -
D: TRBD1
V: TRBV28
J: TRBJ1-1
DNA: TGTGCCAGCAGTTTGGGGACAGGGAGTGCTTTCTTT
CDR3: CASSLGTGSAFF

size: few
D: TRBD1
V: TRBV27
J: TRBJ1-2
DNA: TGTGCCAGCAGTTTTACAGGGGGCTATGGCTACACCTTC
CDR3: CASSFTGGYGYTF

size: -
D: -
V: TRBV11-2
J: TRBJ1-1
DNA: TGTGCCAGCAGCTTAGTGAAAACGGGGTACACTGAAGCTTTCTTT
CDR3: CASSLVKTGYTEAFF

size: -
D: TRBD1
V: TRBV2
J: TRBJ2-7
DNA: TGTGCCAGCCTTCAGGGGGGACAGGGGGCATACGAGCAGTACTTC
CDR3: CASLQGGQGAYEQYF

size: once
D: -
V: TRBV20-1
J: TRBJ1-4
DNA: TGCAGTGCGGAACAGGGCATTTTACTGTTTTTT
CDR3: CSAEQGILLFF

size: -
D: TRBD1
V: TRBV7-9
J: TRBJ1-2
DNA: TGTGCCAGCAGTCGAACAGGGGGCGACTATGGCTACACCTTC
CDR3: CASSRTGGDYGYTF

size: -
D: TRBD2
V: TRBV27
J: TRBJ2-7
DNA: TGTGCCAGCAGTTCCTTCGCGGGAGTTATCTACGAGCAGTACTTC
CDR3: CASSSFAGVIYEQYF

size: -
D: TRBD1
V: TRBV5-1
J: TRBJ2-2
DNA: TGCGCCAGCAGCCCAGGACAGGCCGGGGAGCTGTTTTTT
CDR3: CASSPGQAGELFF

size: -
D: TRBD1
V: TRBV19
J: TRBJ2-7
DNA: TGTGCCAGTAGTTTGACAGGGAAGGGGCACGAGCAGTACTTC
CDR3: CASSLTGKGHEQYF

size: -
D: TRBD2
V: TRBV5-5
J: TRBJ2-7
DNA: TGTGCCAGCAGCTTGAGTAGCGGGGCTTCCTACGAGCAGTACTTC
CDR3: CASSLSSGASYEQYF

size: -
D: -
V: TRBV5-1
J: TRBJ2-7
DNA: TGCGCCAGCAGCTTGGGGGAGTACGAGCAGTACTTC
CDR3: CASSLGEYEQYF

size: -
D: -
V: TRBV12-3/TRBV12-4
J: TRBJ1-6
DNA: TGTGCCAGCAGTTTAACTGGACCCCTCCACTTT
CDR3: CASSLTGPLHF

size: -
D: -
V: TRBV7-6
J: TRBJ1-5
DNA: TGTGCCAGCAGCTTAGCAGGGGTGGATCAGCCCCAGCATTTT
CDR3: CASSLAGVDQPQHF

size: -
D: -
V: TRBV24-1
J: TRBJ2-6
DNA: TGTGCCACCAGTGATCGAGACACTGGGGCCAACGTCCTGACTTTC
CDR3: CATSDRDTGANVLTF

size: -
D: -
V: TRBV11-3
J: TRBJ2-7
DNA: TGTGCCAGCAGCTTAGAGGGCAGGGAAAGGGACGAGCAGTACTTC
CDR3: CASSLEGRERDEQYF

size: -
D: TRBD1
V: TRBV27
J: TRBJ1-2
DNA: TGTGCCAGCAGTCCGGGGACAGACGGCTACACCTTC
CDR3: CASSPGTDGYTF

size: once
D: TRBD2
V: TRBV11-3
J: TRBJ2-2
DNA: TGTGCCAGCAGAGTTAGCGGGAGGGAGGCCGGGGAGCTGTTTTTT
CDR3: CASRVSGREAGELFF

size: -
D: TRBD2
V: TRBV19
J: TRBJ2-1
DNA: TGTGCCAGTACCATGGGAAGCGGGAGTATCTATGAGCAGTTCTTC
CDR3: CASTMGSGSIYEQFF

size: -
D: TRBD2
V: TRBV19
J: TRBJ2-2
DNA: TGTGCCAGTAGTCTTGGGACTAGCGGGAGGGGAAACACCGGGGAGCTGTTTTTT
CDR3: CASSLGTSGRGNTGELFF

size: few
D: TRBD1
V: TRBV27
J: TRBJ1-5
DNA: TGTGCCAGCAGTTCGATCCCTACAGGGGGCAGGCAGCCCCAGCATTTT
CDR3: CASSSIPTGGRQPQHF

size: -
D: TRBD2
V: TRBV19
J: TRBJ2-7
DNA: TGTGCCAGTAGTATTGGGGGAGGGTCTCCCTCCTACGAGCAGTACTTC
CDR3: CASSIGGGSPSYEQYF

size: -
D: -
V: TRBV7-9
J: TRBJ2-6
DNA: TGTGCCAGCAACACCCTTTCTCGTTCTGGGGCCAACGTCCTGACTTTC
CDR3: CASNTLSRSGANVLTF

size: -
D: -
V: TRBV4-1
J: TRBJ1-1
DNA: TGCGCCAGCAGCCAAGATACAGCTCTCACTGAAGCTTTCTTT
CDR3: CASSQDTALTEAFF

size: once
D: TRBD2
V: TRBV11-3
J: TRBJ2-7
DNA: TGTGCCAGCAGGAGACTAGCGGGAGACTACGAGCAGTACTTC
CDR3: CASRRLAGDYEQYF

size: -
D: TRBD1
V: TRBV24-1
J: TRBJ2-7
DNA: TGTGCCACCAGTGCACCCCGGGACAGGGGAAGCACGACCGGGTTTTACGAGCAGTACTTC
CDR3: CATSAPRDRGSTTGFYEQYF

size: once
D: -
V: TRBV27
J: TRBJ2-1
DNA: TGTGCCAGCACCTTAGGGGCGAGCTCCTACAATGAGCAGTTCTTC
CDR3: CASTLGASSYNEQFF

size: -
D: TRBD1
V: TRBV5-4
J: TRBJ2-7
DNA: TGTGCCAGCGGAAGTGATAGGAGGGACAGGGTCCACGAGCAGTACTTC
CDR3: CASGSDRRDRVHEQYF

size: -
D: TRBD2
V: TRBV3-1/TRBV3-2
J: TRBJ2-5
DNA: TGTGCCAGCAGCCAAGATATTCCCCATGGGGGGGAGTGGGGTGAGACCCAGTACTTC
CDR3: CASSQDIPHGGEWGETQYF

size: -
D: -
V: TRBV7-6
J: TRBJ2-7
DNA: TGTGCCAGCAGCTTAGCAGTCGGGACTCAGCAGTACTTC
CDR3: CASSLAVGTQQYF

size: -
D: TRBD2
V: TRBV14
J: TRBJ2-7
DNA: TGTGCCAGCAGCCAAATACCGGGACTAGGAGGCTACGAGCAGTACTTC
CDR3: CASSQIPGLGGYEQYF

size: few
D: TRBD1
V: TRBV29-1
J: TRBJ1-2
DNA: TGCAGCGCCGGACAGGGAGATGGCTACACCTTC
CDR3: CSAGQGDGYTF

size: -
D: -
V: TRBV7-2
J: TRBJ2-3
DNA: TGTGCCAGCAGCTTAGCGAGAGGTGGGTCCTCGCAGTATTTT
CDR3: CASSLARGGSSQYF

size: -
D: -
V: TRBV7-9
J: TRBJ1-5
DNA: TGTGCCAGCAGCTTAGCCTCCGATCAGCCCCAGCATTTT
CDR3: CASSLASDQPQHF

size: -
D: -
V: TRBV28
J: TRBJ1-2
DNA: TGTGCCAGCAGGGGGGCAAACTATGGCTACACCTTC
CDR3: CASRGANYGYTF

size: -
D: -
V: TRBV15
J: TRBJ1-6
DNA: TGTGCCACCAGCATAGGGGCCGCGCTTAATTCACCCCTCCACTTT
CDR3: CATSIGAALNSPLHF

size: many
D: TRBD2
V: TRBV7-9
J: TRBJ2-3
DNA: TGTGCCACCTGGGGGACTAGCGGGAGGGGGCCAGATACGCAGTATTTT
CDR3: CATWGTSGRGPDTQYF

size: -
D: TRBD2
V: TRBV5-8
J: TRBJ2-7
DNA: TGTGCCAGCAGCTTGGCGCGCGGGGGACTCTCCGAGCAGTACTTC
CDR3: CASSLARGGLSEQYF

size: -
D: -
V: TRBV19
J: TRBJ2-1
DNA: TGTGCCAGTAGGTCGATCCAGCTAGGGGGTTACAATGAGCAGTTCTTC
CDR3: CASRSIQLGGYNEQFF

size: -
D: TRBD2
V: TRBV7-3
J: TRBJ2-1
DNA: TGTGCCAGCAGCCCTAATCCGGGACTACACTACAATGAGCAGTTCTTC
CDR3: CASSPNPGLHYNEQFF

size: -
D: -
V: TRBV28
J: TRBJ1-6
DNA: TGTGCCAGCAGCGGGGGGGGAGAGAGGAATTCACCCCTCCACTTT
CDR3: CASSGGGERNSPLHF

size: -
D: -
V: TRBV28
J: TRBJ1-4
DNA: TGTGCCAGCAGTTTGGGGCAGGGAAGTGAAAAACTGTTTTTT
CDR3: CASSLGQGSEKLFF

size: -
D: TRBD2
V: TRBV12-3/TRBV12-4
J: TRBJ2-7
DNA: TGTGCCAGCAGTTCCGGGGGGACCGAGCAGTACTTC
CDR3: CASSSGGTEQYF